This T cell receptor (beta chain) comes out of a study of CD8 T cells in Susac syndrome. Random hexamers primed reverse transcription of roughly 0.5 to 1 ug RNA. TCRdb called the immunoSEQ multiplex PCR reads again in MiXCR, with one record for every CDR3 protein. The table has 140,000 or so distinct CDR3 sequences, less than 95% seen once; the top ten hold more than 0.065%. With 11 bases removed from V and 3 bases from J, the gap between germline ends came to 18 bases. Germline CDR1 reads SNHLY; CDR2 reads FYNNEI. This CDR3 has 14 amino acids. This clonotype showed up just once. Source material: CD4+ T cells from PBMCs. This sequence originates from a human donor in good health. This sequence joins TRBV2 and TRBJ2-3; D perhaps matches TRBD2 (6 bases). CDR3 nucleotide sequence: TGTGCCTGCCTGAGGGTCGCGGGAACAGATACGCAGTATTTT. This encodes CACLRVAGTDTQYF.